Given below is one TCR beta chain in context. Its antigen remains unidentified. This entry belongs to a study of blood T cells in healthy people across ages. A second PCR of about 7 to 12 cycles used a sample-barcoded 5' primer and a J-beta primer mix. TCRdb redid the calling of the 5' RACE reads with MiXCR, one entry per CDR3 protein. The data hold 1,500,000 or so distinct CDR3 sequences, with 55% to 75% observed a single time. Points from the study as a whole: Observed TCR beta diversity per million T cells went down as age went up. This fall followed a roughly linear course with age. Without sorted subsets, naive and antigen-experienced compartments could not be conclusively compared. Naive CD4+ cell counts and diversity both ran higher in long-lived than in aged donors.

Sequenced sample: blood. The receptor comes from a man aged 18 to 29 in good health.

The CDR3 here is CASSLVQGAWYGYTF. DNA of the CDR3: TGTGCCAGCAGTTTAGTACAGGGGGCATGGTATGGCTACACCTTC. The rearrangement links TRBV28 to TRBJ1-2, with 9 bases lining up with TRBD1. The J segment lost 5 bases and the V segment lost 2 bases, leaving 6 bases of the junction unmatched. The germline gives CDR1 MDHEN, CDR2 SYDVKM. CDR3 length: 15 residues.